Sequencing of this T cell receptor beta chain was carried out in a study of T cells in Graves' hyperthyroidism and ophthalmopathy (dated by TCRdb to 2018 to 2020). Study-level background: Peripheral blood samples were taken at initial diagnosis, before any treatment was given. A discovery cohort of approximately 100 patients, about 40 with Graves' ophthalmopathy and about 58 with stable Graves' hyperthyroidism, was used to find distinguishing TCR V-J signatures. Prospective prediction of ophthalmopathy was tested in an independent validation cohort of fewer than 20 hyperthyroidism patients and 15 to 17 patients who later progressed to ophthalmopathy. For training and testing, the roughly 93 patients in the discovery cohort were randomly divided in a 7:3 ratio. In addition, the study compared T-cell repertoires in thyroid tissue and in blood from roughly six Graves' hyperthyroidism patients. Following sampling, methimazole starting at 30 mg daily was given to hyperthyroidism patients, and high-dose intravenous methylprednisolone was given to ophthalmopathy patients. The paper describes TCR Vbeta CDR3 sequencing of more than 120 peripheral blood samples, made up of 43 ophthalmopathy patients, around 78 hyperthyroidism patients and 17 progressor patients. The research as a whole found: Most expanded thyroid clonotypes (frequency above 0.001) were also detected in blood, a finding suggesting that blood repertoires may reflect thyroid immune responses. A 13 V-J signature model separated ophthalmopathy from stable hyperthyroidism, with over 85% sensitivity and 81.08% specificity in cross-validation and 80%/75% in testing. During validation, the model predicted progression to ophthalmopathy a median of about 5.9 months ahead of onset, with around 71% sensitivity and around 73% specificity. Sample size was not statistically predetermined, and investigators were not blinded to group allocation.

As concerns this clonotype: Its target antigen remains unknown. The sample holds no much larger clone one base away, and base qualities are not on file.

TCR beta CDR3 regions were amplified from RNA transcripts. The TCR CDR3 was subjected to a first round of RT-PCR using the HTBI primer set and the Qiagen OneStep RT-PCR kit. Libraries were constructed in a second round of multiplex PCR, after which size selection and purification were carried out. Libraries were sequenced paired-end with 100 bp reads on an Illumina HiSeq2000. As for the authors' bioinformatics: SOAPnuke was used to process the raw data, with reads discarded if the reads contained adapters or uncalled bases, had a mean Phred below 15, or lacked an exact constant-primer or identifier match. High-quality paired reads were merged with COPE v1.2.5, and unique nucleotide sequences were defined as clonotypes. MiTCR v1.1 was used to align clonotypes to the IMGT TRBV, TRBD and TRBJ reference segments. The analysis was restricted to V-J combinations with a frequency above 0.0001, which together covered 99% to 99.2% of the repertoires. The TCS score was defined as the ratio of F50 (clonal expansion) to E x V (chaos), calculated using BLOSUM62-based TCRdist between CDR3 peptides within each V-J. Welch's t-statistics and random forest reduced some 510 V-J features to 10 to 15, which were used in a naive Bayes classifier (R e1071). In TCRdb, the public reads were trimmed at Q25 with fastp and aligned with MiXCR, with productive beta chains retained. Each record represents a unique CDR3 protein, reported with the most common genes and DNA among its rows. The V and J calls, along with clone size, are taken from TCRdb and not from the paper's own processing. The sample yields a few hundred thousand distinct CDR3 sequences; 20% to 25% were counted once. More than 60% of the sample comes from the top ten.

A patient counted as having stable Graves' hyperthyroidism if no progression to ophthalmopathy occurred over 18 months of follow-up. Hyperthyroidism patients were newly diagnosed, with disease duration under 2 months, and aged 18 to 65 years. Exclusion was applied to patients with uncontrolled infections, other autoimmune diseases, pregnancy or lactation. Diagnoses were based on clinical symptoms, serum thyroxine and TRAb, thyroid ultrasound and orbital computed tomography. PBMCs were separated from roughly 10 ml of fresh peripheral blood using Ficoll-Paque density gradient centrifugation. Total RNA was extracted using Trizol reagent, and RNA quality was assessed on an Agilent 2100 Bioanalyzer. This receptor was identified in a man in his forties or fifties with Graves' hyperthyroidism. The material sequenced was blood.

The CDR3 has the sequence CASSQESRVLGDGYTF. The nucleotides read TGTGCCAGCAGCCAAGAAAGTAGAGTCCTTGGAGATGGCTACACCTTC. Rearrangement joined TRBV3-1 to TRBJ1-2, with no confident D gene call. CDR1 LGHDT and CDR2 YNNKEL were looked up in the germline V gene (reference sequence). Spanning cysteine to phenylalanine, the CDR3 consists of 16 amino acids. Only the CDR3 DNA stays, 48 bases, in frame from base 1. The V end loses 0 bases and the J end loses 6 bases, and a stretch of 17 bases separates them.